A single sample gave rise to the 31 T cell receptor beta chains below, sequenced in a study of CD8 T cells in Susac syndrome. Reverse transcription of roughly 0.45 to 1 ug RNA used random hexamers. TCRdb reanalysed the immunoSEQ multiplex PCR reads using MiXCR and keeps one entry per CDR3 protein. The table shows some 110,000 distinct CDR3 sequences, with about 92% occurring only once. The sequencing input was CD8+ T cells from PBMCs. Receptors originate from a human donor with multiple sclerosis.

A single count supports this clonotype. V is TRBV7-9 and J is TRBJ2-4; no clear D. This CDR3 contains 16 residues. Germline V CDR1 and CDR2: SEHNR, FQNEAQ (reference sequence). V gave up 8 bases and J gave up 6 bases, with 23 bases separating them. For the CDR3, the DNA is TGTGCCAGCCAACTTACTCAGTGGGGAAAGGGAAACATTCAGTACTTC. Translated: CASQLTQWGKGNIQYF.

V gene TRBV24-1 combines with J gene TRBJ2-1; TRBD1 matches at 10 bases. Per the germline V gene, CDR1 is KGHDR and CDR2 is SFDVKD. This CDR3 has 13 amino acids. V lost 9 bases and J lost 2; bases outside the gene matches: 0. CDR3 in DNA: TGTGCCACCGGGACAGGGGCCTACAATGAGCAGTTCTTC. Amino acid sequence: CATGTGAYNEQFF.

This clonotype was detected only a few times. Written as DNA, the CDR3 is TGTGCCAGCAGTTACGGCTATAATTCACCCCTCCACTTT. This sequence encodes CASSYGYNSPLHF. The J gene is TRBJ1-6, the V gene TRBV6-5, with D uncertain. Germline-derived CDR1 and CDR2 are MNHEY and SVGAGI. This CDR3 contains 13 residues. V was pared by 2 bases and J by 3 bases, with 2 bases between.

Here the CDR3 DNA reads TGTGCCAGCAGCACAAGACAGGGAAGCTACGAGCAGTACTTC. Residues: CASSTRQGSYEQYF. The V and J genes are TRBV5-4 and TRBJ2-7; TRBD1 matches at 7 bases. Germline V gives CDR1 SGHNT, CDR2 YYREEE (reference sequence). This CDR3 comprises 14 residues. Unmatched junction bases numbered 7, after V lost 4 bases and J lost 3 bases.

The rearrangement uses TRBV24-1 and TRBJ2-5; D is unresolved. Per the germline V gene, CDR1 is KGHDR and CDR2 is SFDVKD. CDR3 length equals 12 residues. Deletions cut 8 bases from V and 3 bases from J, with 9 bases between. CDR3 sequence reads: CATKSDEETQYF. The DNA for the CDR3 is TGTGCCACCAAGAGTGATGAAGAGACCCAGTACTTC.

Regarding this clonotype: The junction and the germline gene differ at one end; a read error may be behind it. V gene TRBV25-1 combines with J gene TRBJ1-1; D is unclear. This CDR3 is 11 amino acids long. The germline gives CDR1 MGHDK, CDR2 SYGVNS. CDR3 bases: TGTGCCAGCAGTGGGAACGCTGAAGCTTTCTTT. Translation gives CASSGNAEAFF.

V gene TRBV7-3 combines with J gene TRBJ2-3; TRBD2 matches 11 bases. Germline V gives CDR1 SGHTA, CDR2 FQGTGA. The V segment lost 4 bases and the J segment 3 bases; nucleotides outside the gene matches: 3. This CDR3 has 15 amino acids. The CDR3 here is CASSWGLAETDTQYF. In DNA form, the CDR3 reads TGTGCCAGCAGCTGGGGACTAGCGGAAACAGATACGCAGTATTTT.

V usage is TRBV5-6 and J usage is TRBJ1-4; D call uncertain. The CDR3 sequence is 15 residues long. Between the trimmed V and J ends, which lost 0 bases and 8 bases, there was a span of 14 bases. Germline V gene lookup returns CDR1 SGHDT and CDR2 YYEEEE. In nucleotides, the CDR3 is TGTGCCAGCAGCTTGGCCGGGAAAGAGGGCGAAAAACTGTTTTTT. This encodes CASSLAGKEGEKLFF.

V gene TRBV19 combines with J gene TRBJ2-1; D might be TRBD2 (5 bases). CDR3 length: 15 amino acids. The V end lost 5 bases, the J end lost 7 bases, and 18 bases lay between the germline ends. Per germline, CDR1 LNHDA and CDR2 SQIVND (reference sequence). CDR3 in DNA: TGTGCCAGTAGTCCCAGACCTGACCCGGGGAATGAGCAGTTCTTC. Its protein is CASSPRPDPGNEQFF.

J is TRBJ1-1 and V is TRBV13, with 7 bases fitting TRBD1. The V and J ends lost 0 bases and 0 bases, in that order; junction bases with no gene match: 10. Germline CDR1 PRHDT, CDR2 FYEKMQ (reference sequence). This CDR3 spans 18 amino acids. In DNA form, the CDR3 reads TGTGCCAGCAGCTTAGGGTTTGGGACAGCTTTATTGAACACTGAAGCTTTCTTT. Translating gives CASSLGFGTALLNTEAFF.

The rearrangement links TRBV9 to TRBJ1-2; 7 bases line up with TRBD1. The CDR3 has 12 amino acids. With 3 bases clipped from V and 7 bases from J, the junction kept 3 bases outside the gene matches. Germline assignment: CDR1 SGDLS and CDR2 YYNGEE. CDR3 DNA: TGTGCCAGCAGCGACCACAGGGGTGGCTACACCTTC. Translation: CASSDHRGGYTF.

The chain is built from TRBV13 and TRBJ1-3, with D uncertain. The CDR3 loop spans 14 amino acids. From germline, CDR1 is PRHDT and CDR2 FYEKMQ (reference sequence). V was pared by 1 base and J by 3 bases, with 7 bases between. The CDR3 DNA is TGTGCCAGCAGCTTAGTAGAGGGTGGAAACACCATATATTTT. Protein sequence: CASSLVEGGNTIYF. Full variable domain (outside the CDR3, taken from reference TRBV13 and TRBJ1-3): AAGVIQSPRHLIKEKRETATLKCYPIPRHDTVYWYQQGPGQDPQFLISFYEKMQSDKGSIPDRFSAQQFSDYHSELNMSSLELGDSALYFCASSLVEGGNTIYFGEGSWLTVV.

This clonotype turned up a few times. The chain combines TRBV7-9 with TRBJ2-2, with TRBD2 as a possible D gene (5 bases). Trimming removed 5 bases at V and 1 base at J, with 14 bases between. Germline-derived CDR1 and CDR2 are SEHNR and FQNEAQ (reference sequence). This CDR3 region has 16 residues. The CDR3 spells CASSPPGSGNTGELFF. The DNA for the CDR3 is TGTGCCAGCAGCCCCCCGGGAAGCGGGAACACCGGGGAGCTGTTTTTT.

The chain links TRBV5-4 to TRBJ2-7; 11 positions match TRBD1. With 4 bases clipped from V and 0 bases from J, the junction kept 9 bases outside the gene matches. The CDR3 has 17 amino acids. From germline, CDR1 is SGHNT and CDR2 YYREEE (reference sequence). CDR3 nucleotide sequence: TGTGCCAGCAGCGAGGACAGGGGGCGATATGTCTCCTACGAGCAGTACTTC. Protein product: CASSEDRGRYVSYEQYF.

The chain couples TRBV11-2 to TRBJ2-4; D remains unclear. This CDR3 has 15 residues. Germline V lookup: CDR1 SGHAT, CDR2 FQNNGV. The V end was cut by 5 bases, the J end by 7 bases, with 18 bases between. The CDR3 loop is CASSLKRVSFNIQYF. The DNA for the CDR3 is TGTGCCAGCAGCCTCAAACGGGTTTCCTTCAACATTCAGTACTTC.

This rearrangement joins TRBV4-1 to TRBJ2-5; the match to TRBD2 covers 10 bases. The length of the CDR3 is 16 residues. V shed 2 bases and J 4 bases; nucleotides not matched to a gene: 7. Germline CDR1 MGHRA, CDR2 YSYEKL. The CDR3 sequence: CASSQSVAGGIETQYF. The CDR3 bases are TGCGCCAGCAGCCAATCGGTAGCGGGGGGTATAGAGACCCAGTACTTC.

The genes are TRBV9 and TRBJ2-2, with 10 bases fitting TRBD2. This CDR3 is 15 amino acids long. The germline V gene encodes CDR1 SGDLS and CDR2 YYNGEE. Trimming took 1 base from V and 5 from J; bases not matched to a gene: 2. The CDR3 coding sequence is TGTGCCAGCAGCGTATCTAGCGGGGGTACCGGGGAGCTGTTTTTT. Its protein is CASSVSSGGTGELFF.

The chain has TRBV29-1 and TRBJ2-1, with 9 bases fitting TRBD1. Germline-derived CDR1 and CDR2 are SQVTM and ANQGSEA. V lost 7 bases and J lost 3; bases outside the gene matches: 25. The CDR3 is made up of 20 amino acids. The DNA of the CDR3 is TGCAGCGCCGCCATTTCCGAGCCGGGACAGGGCTGCCTCCTCTACAATGAGCAGTTCTTC. This translates into CSAAISEPGQGCLLYNEQFF.

V and J are TRBV2 and TRBJ2-7; TRBD1 or TRBD2 may be the D gene (6 bases each). Trimming took 3 bases from V and 6 from J, leaving 15 bases between them. Germline V gene sequence: CDR1 SNHLY, CDR2 FYNNEI. The CDR3 is 14 residues long. CDR3 amino acids: CASSDRGGGREQYV. CDR3 DNA: TGTGCCAGCAGTGATCGCGGAGGGGGACGCGAGCAGTACGTC.

The chain employs TRBV5-6 and TRBJ2-6; D gene ambiguous. Deletions cut 0 bases from V and 2 bases from J, with 6 bases between. CDR1 and CDR2 from the germline V gene are SGHDT and YYEEEE. The CDR3 length is 15 residues. DNA for the CDR3: TGTGCCAGCAGCTTGGGGGTGGCTGGGGCCAACGTCCTGACTTTC. This translates into CASSLGVAGANVLTF.

The chain recombines TRBV3-1 with TRBJ2-7, with 7 bases identical to TRBD1. Germline V gene sequence: CDR1 LGHDT, CDR2 YNNKEL (reference sequence). V trimming: 4 bases; J trimming: 2 bases; junction bases outside the gene matches: 5. The CDR3 covers 14 residues. Here the CDR3 reads CASSRETGPYEQYF. The CDR3 DNA reads TGTGCCAGCAGCCGAGAGACAGGGCCCTACGAGCAGTACTTC.

The chain combines TRBV20-1 with TRBJ1-1; 10 bases are a match to TRBD1. CDR3 length: 12 amino acids. Germline CDR1 DFQATT, CDR2 SNEGSKA (reference sequence). Trimming cost V 6 bases and J 4 bases; bases outside gene matches: 2. CDR3 region: CSARTGGTEAFF. The DNA for the CDR3 is TGCAGTGCCCGGACAGGGGGCACTGAAGCTTTCTTT.

The chain carries TRBV10-3 and TRBJ2-5, with TRBD2 matching 12 bases. This CDR3 is 16 amino acids long. Germline lookup yields CDR1 ENHRY and CDR2 SYGVKD. The V and J ends lost 6 bases and 0 bases, in that order; junction bases with no gene match: 5. In DNA, the CDR3 is TGTGCCATCAGGGCTAGCGGGGGGGTTCACCAAGAGACCCAGTACTTC. It is translated as CAIRASGGVHQETQYF.

The rearrangement links TRBV4-1 to TRBJ2-1; 10 positions agree with TRBD2. CDR3 length: 15 residues. Trimming took 4 bases from V and 7 from J; bases not matched to a gene: 7. The V gene's germline CDR1 is MGHRA and CDR2 YSYEKL. CDR3 DNA: TGCGCCAGCAGCCTTGTAGCGGGGGGATTAAATGAGCAGTTCTTC. As protein: CASSLVAGGLNEQFF.

The chain is built from TRBV5-6 and TRBJ2-7; TRBD2 aligns across 7 bases. This CDR3 has 17 residues. CDR1 and CDR2 from the germline V gene are SGHDT and YYEEEE. The V gene end was trimmed by 0 bases and the J gene end by 0 bases; junction bases not matched to a gene: 9. CDR3 in DNA: TGTGCCAGCAGCTTGGCTCCGGGCGGGAGAAGCTCCTACGAGCAGTACGTC. Protein product: CASSLAPGGRSSYEQYV.

This clonotype was seen only a few times. The CDR3 nucleotides are TGTGCCAGCAGCCTCGGACGGTACACTGAAGCTTTCTTT. Residues: CASSLGRYTEAFF. V gene TRBV7-2 combines with J gene TRBJ1-1; D unclear. The CDR3 spans 13 residues. The germline V gene encodes CDR1 SGHTA and CDR2 FQGNSA. Trimming left V 5 bases short and J 3 bases short, with 10 bases between.

The V gene is TRBV7-9, the J gene TRBJ2-1, with D perhaps TRBD2 (5 bases). This CDR3 has 17 amino acids. Germline-derived CDR1 and CDR2 are SEHNR and FQNEAQ (reference sequence). Trimming pared 5 bases from V and 0 bases from J, leaving 17 bases between. The CDR3 region has the DNA TGTGCCAGCAGCGGACGTGTGGTAGCGAGCTCCTACAATGAGCAGTTCTTC. Translated, it gives CASSGRVVASSYNEQFF. Full variable domain (missing parts from reference TRBV7-9 and TRBJ2-1): DTGVSQNPRHKITKRGQNVTFRCDPISEHNRLYWYRQTLGQGPEFLTYFQNEAQLEKSRLLSDRFSAERPKGSFSTLEIQRTEQGDSAMYLCASSGRVVASSYNEQFFGPGTRLTVL.

CDR3 sequence reads: CATSRERRDSYEQYV. For the CDR3, the DNA is TGTGCCACCAGCAGAGAGCGACGGGACTCTTACGAGCAGTACGTC. The chain couples TRBV15 to TRBJ2-7; a possible D gene is TRBD2 (6 bases). V was pared by 0 bases and J by 4 bases, with 13 bases between. The CDR3 contains 15 residues. Germline V CDR1 and CDR2: LNHNV, YYDKDF (reference sequence).

Concerning this clonotype: Lacking the conserved final phenylalanine or tryptophan, this CDR3 likely reflects a read error. This chain uses TRBV5-6 with TRBJ1-1; D gene ambiguous. Trimming shortened V by 3 bases and J by 1 base, and 4 bases separated the two germline ends. Germline CDR1 reads SGHDT; CDR2 reads YYEEEE. There are 12 residues in the CDR3. CDR3 DNA: TGTGCCAGCAGCTGGGGGAACACTGAAGCTTTCCTT. This translates into CASSWGNTEAFL.

The chain couples TRBV9 to TRBJ1-2; TRBD1 is a possible D gene (6 bases). The CDR3 spans 13 residues. The V and J ends lost 4 bases and 4 bases respectively, with 11 bases between them. Germline V gene data show CDR1 as SGDLS and CDR2 as YYNGEE. Written as DNA, the CDR3 is TGTGCCAGCAGCCCTGAGGGGGGCTATGGCTACACCTTC. Amino acid sequence: CASSPEGGYGYTF.

A few counts support this clonotype. The chain recombines TRBV2 with TRBJ2-7; 7 bases fit TRBD1. This CDR3 has 12 amino acids. Germline V gene data show CDR1 as SNHLY and CDR2 as FYNNEI. With 6 bases clipped from V and 4 bases from J, the junction kept 3 bases outside the gene matches. The CDR3: CASSEQGYEQYV. The DNA for the CDR3 is TGTGCCAGCAGCGAACAGGGGTACGAGCAGTACGTC.